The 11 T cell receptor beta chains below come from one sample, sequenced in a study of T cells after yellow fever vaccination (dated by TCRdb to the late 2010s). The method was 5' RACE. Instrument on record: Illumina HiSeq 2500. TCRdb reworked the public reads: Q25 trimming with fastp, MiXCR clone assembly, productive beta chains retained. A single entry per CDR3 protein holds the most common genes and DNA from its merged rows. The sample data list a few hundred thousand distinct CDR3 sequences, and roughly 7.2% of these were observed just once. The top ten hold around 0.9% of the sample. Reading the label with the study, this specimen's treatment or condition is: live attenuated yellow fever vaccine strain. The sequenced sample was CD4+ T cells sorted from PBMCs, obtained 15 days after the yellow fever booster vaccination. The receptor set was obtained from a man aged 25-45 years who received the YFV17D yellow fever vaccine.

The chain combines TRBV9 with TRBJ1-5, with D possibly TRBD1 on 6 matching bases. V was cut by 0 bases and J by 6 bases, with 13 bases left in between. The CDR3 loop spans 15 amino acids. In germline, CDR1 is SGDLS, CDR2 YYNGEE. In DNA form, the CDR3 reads TGTGCCAGCAGCGTAGGTGGGGGCGCGGGTCAGCCCCAGCATTTT. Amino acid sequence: CASSVGGGAGQPQHF.

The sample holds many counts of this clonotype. CDR3 loop: CSAREQNEKLFF. CDR3 sequence (DNA): TGCAGTGCTAGAGAACAAAATGAAAAACTGTTTTTT. V gene TRBV20-1 combines with J gene TRBJ1-4; D remains unclear. This CDR3 has 12 residues. Trimming cost V 0 bases and J 5 bases, with 4 bases left between them. The germline gives CDR1 DFQATT, CDR2 SNEGSKA (reference sequence).

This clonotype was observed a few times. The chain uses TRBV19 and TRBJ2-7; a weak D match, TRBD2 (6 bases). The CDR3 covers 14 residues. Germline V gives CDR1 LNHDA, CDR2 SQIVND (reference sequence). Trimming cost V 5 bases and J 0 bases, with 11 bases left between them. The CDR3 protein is CASSPEGISYEQYF. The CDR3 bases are TGTGCCAGTAGTCCGGAGGGGATCTCCTACGAGCAGTACTTC. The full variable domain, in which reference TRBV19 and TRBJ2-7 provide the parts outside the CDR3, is DGGITQSPKYLFRKEGQNVTLSCEQNLNHDAMYWYRQDPGQGLRLIYYSQIVNDFQKGDIAEGYSVSREKKESFPLTVTSAQKNPTAFYLCASSPEGISYEQYFGPGTRLTVT.

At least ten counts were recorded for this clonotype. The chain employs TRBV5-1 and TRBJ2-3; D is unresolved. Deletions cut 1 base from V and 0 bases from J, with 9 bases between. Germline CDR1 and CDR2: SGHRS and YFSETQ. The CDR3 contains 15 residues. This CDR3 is CASSLLTASTDTQYF. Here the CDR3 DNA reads TGCGCCAGCAGCTTGTTAACGGCTAGCACAGATACGCAGTATTTT.

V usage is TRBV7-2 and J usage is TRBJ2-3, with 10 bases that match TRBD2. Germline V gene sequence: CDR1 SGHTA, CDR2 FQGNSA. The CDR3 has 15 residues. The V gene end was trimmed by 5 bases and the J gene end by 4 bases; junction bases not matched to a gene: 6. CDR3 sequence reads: CASSPSGSVSDTQYF. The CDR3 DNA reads TGTGCCAGCAGCCCTAGCGGGAGCGTATCAGATACGCAGTATTTT.

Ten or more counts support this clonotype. CDR3 loop: CASSYRHLRSYEQYF. In DNA form, the CDR3 reads TGTGCCAGCAGCTACAGACACCTACGCTCCTACGAGCAGTACTTC. This chain joins TRBV7-9 and TRBJ2-7; D remains unclear. Germline lookup yields CDR1 SEHNR and CDR2 FQNEAQ (reference sequence). CDR3 size: 15 residues. V dropped 4 bases and J dropped 0 bases, with 13 bases sitting between them.

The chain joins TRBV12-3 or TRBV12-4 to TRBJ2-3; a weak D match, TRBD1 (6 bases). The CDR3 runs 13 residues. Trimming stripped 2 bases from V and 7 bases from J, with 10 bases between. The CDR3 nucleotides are TGTGCCAGCAGTTTATCAGGGGACAATACGCAGTATTTT. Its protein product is CASSLSGDNTQYF.

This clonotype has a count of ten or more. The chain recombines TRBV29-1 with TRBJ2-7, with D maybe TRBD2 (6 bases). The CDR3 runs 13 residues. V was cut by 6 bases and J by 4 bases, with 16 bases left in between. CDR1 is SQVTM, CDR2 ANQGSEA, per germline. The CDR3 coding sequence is TGCAGCGTGGGAATGGTAGCGGAGTACGAGCAGTACTTC. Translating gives CSVGMVAEYEQYF.

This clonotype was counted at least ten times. The CDR3 coding sequence is TGTGCCACCGGGACAGGGGGCACAGATACGCAGTATTTT. Protein: CATGTGGTDTQYF. This rearrangement joins TRBV24-1 to TRBJ2-3; 10 bases map to TRBD1. V lost 9 bases and J lost 1; bases outside the gene matches: 0. This CDR3 has 13 residues. CDR1 KGHDR and CDR2 SFDVKD come from the germline V gene.

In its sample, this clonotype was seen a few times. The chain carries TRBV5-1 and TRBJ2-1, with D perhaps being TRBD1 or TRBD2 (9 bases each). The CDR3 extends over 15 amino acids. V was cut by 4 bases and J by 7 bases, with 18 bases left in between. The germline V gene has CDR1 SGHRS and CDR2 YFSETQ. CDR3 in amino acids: CASSASGDRVNEQFF. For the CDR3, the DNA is TGCGCCAGCAGCGCTAGCGGGGACAGGGTGAATGAGCAGTTCTTC. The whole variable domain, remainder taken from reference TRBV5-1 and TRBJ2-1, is KAGVTQTPRYLIKTRGQQVTLSCSPISGHRSVSWYQQTPGQGLQFLFEYFSETQRNKGNFPGRFSGRQFSNSRSEMNVSTLELGDSALYLCASSASGDRVNEQFFGPGTRLTVL.

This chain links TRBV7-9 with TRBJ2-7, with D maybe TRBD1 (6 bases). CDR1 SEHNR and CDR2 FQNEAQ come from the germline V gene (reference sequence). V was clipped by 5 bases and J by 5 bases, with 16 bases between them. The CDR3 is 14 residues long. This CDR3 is CASSTTGRSDEQYF. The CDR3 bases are TGTGCCAGCAGCACGACAGGTCGCAGCGACGAGCAGTACTTC.